This record concerns one T cell receptor beta chain sequence. It has no known antigen specificity. No base-level quality is on record; no much larger clone is a single base apart. Library preparation was by the immunoSEQ multiplex PCR assay. From the authors' description of their analysis: To diagnose cytomegalovirus status from the catalog of TCR beta chain sequences, a statistical classification framework was built. TCRdb carries this immuneACCESS record with in-frame sequences only. Its versions omit some clonotypes, under half of them owing to an unresolved V gene in the studies checked, with the rest unexplained. V and J calls and clone size are given by that table; D and trimming were obtained from the DNA. Recorded for this sample are roughly 70,000 clones; about 95% of them occurred a single time. The ten largest clones take up 3% to 4% of the sample. The data stem from a study of cytomegalovirus exposure and HLA in healthy donors (dated by TCRdb to about 2017). Notes on the research overall: According to a later analysis, one platform produced both the 120 validation repertoires and the 550 to 800 repertoires of the first cohort. The study was designed to test whether signatures of past pathogen exposure could be identified by cataloging public T cell receptors. A separate validation cohort of over 95 different subjects was used in addition to the 666-subject first cohort. To predict cytomegalovirus infection status, the study brought together high-throughput TCR immunosequencing, statistical association of individual TCRs with disease status, and machine learning.

Donors formed part of the validation cohort, which comprised 120 or so subjects and was distinct from the first cohort of several hundred subjects. The paper as a whole reports these results and caveats: The study gave a list of over 150 TCR beta chains associated with cytomegalovirus. It was suggested by the authors that the approach could potentially be generalized to other disease states and immunological phenotypes. Across donors, most TCR sequences were observed very rarely, whereas some public TCRs were present in many individuals. Cytomegalovirus status was reported to be diagnosed by the classifier with high specificity and sensitivity in both the original and validation cohorts. A later analysis lacked HLA typing for the validation cohort, so it scored co-occurrence in that cohort across all 110 or so repertoires. A few of the identified cytomegalovirus-associated TCR beta chains were confirmed in vitro to be specific for cytomegalovirus antigens. In a later analysis, TCRs clustered in the first cohort were found to also tend to co-occur in the roughly 120 validation repertoires, with approximately 95% of cluster scores above 0.

V is cut by 3 bases and J by 3 bases, and the space between the germline ends is 8 bases. From the cysteine through the phenylalanine, the CDR3 covers 14 amino acids. Only CDR3 DNA is held: 42 bases, read in frame from base 1. Based on the germline V gene, the CDR1 and CDR2 sequences are MNHNS and SASEGT. Sequences were obtained from PBMCs. The TCR comes from a man in his late teens or twenties in good health and CMV-seronegative. Recombination connected TRBV6-1 to TRBJ1-4; the D gene lacks a confident call. The bases are TGTGCCAGCAGTGATAGGAGATCTAATGAAAAACTGTTTTTT. Translation gives CASSDRRSNEKLFF.